The present entry profiles one TCR beta chain with its context. What it binds is unknown. Measured with immunoSEQ multiplex PCR; TCRdb has only the in-frame clones, and not every one. The sample consists of 25,000 to 30,000 clones, 74% of them appearing once. The data derive from a study of vaccination effects on CD4 cells after COVID-19. Study findings and constraints: Among infection- and vaccine-induced clones, marked clonal contraction occurred late after vaccination.

After expansion with viral peptide pools in the ViraFEST assay, antigen-specific CD4+ T cells were sequenced. Once cultured for more than nine days, the cells underwent separation to obtain CD4+ T cells. Of the BNT162b2 and mRNA-1273 vaccines, participants received two doses of one or the other. IL-2 medium was substituted for half the medium on days 3 and 7. The TCR originated in a human donor who received a COVID-19 vaccine. The source material was CD4+ T cells from PBMCs cultured with HCoV-OC43 spike peptides, sampled after COVID-19 vaccination. The subset is: HCoV-OC43 spike overlapping peptide pool stimulation.

CDR3 residues: CASSLGQGDQPQHF. CDR3 nucleotide sequence: TGTGCCAGCAGCTTAGGACAGGGCGATCAGCCCCAGCATTTT. The rearrangement uses TRBV7-2 and TRBJ1-5; the match to TRBD1 covers 7 bases. Trimming at V came to 1 base and at J to 5 bases, leaving 2 bases not matched to a gene. Germline values: CDR1 SGHTA, CDR2 FQGNSA. This CDR3 is 14 amino acids long.